A selection of T cell receptor beta chains follows, all from one sample in a study of blood T cell repertoires in COVID-19. Some clones are missing from TCRdb's copy, which holds only in-frame ones; the method was immunoSEQ multiplex PCR. The table shows a few hundred thousand clones, with roughly 85% occurring only once. The sequencing sample was made of PBMCs or T cells enriched from blood (not recorded which). The source is a woman between 40 and 50 years old with acute COVID-19. Both conserved end residues are part of each CDR3. The order of the fields is D gene, clone size, V gene, J gene, CDR3 DNA, CDR3 protein. D genes are given only for firm matches. Clone size is stated in some rows and not others, as once, few, many or a class when expanded.

d_call: NA; clone_size: NA; v_call: TRBV3-1/TRBV3-2; j_call: TRBJ2-5; cdr3_nt: TGTGCCAGCAGCCGCCTCGGAGGGGTGGATAAGACCCAGTACTTC; cdr3_aa: CASSRLGGVDKTQYF
d_call: NA; clone_size: once; v_call: TRBV4-2; j_call: TRBJ1-5; cdr3_nt: TGTGCCAGCAGCCCAGAAGGGGCAGGGAGGGGTCAGCCCCAGCATTTT; cdr3_aa: CASSPEGAGRGQPQHF
d_call: NA; clone_size: NA; v_call: TRBV6-5; j_call: TRBJ1-3; cdr3_nt: TGTGCCAGCAGCCCCTTCCGCTCTGGAAACACCATATATTTT; cdr3_aa: CASSPFRSGNTIYF
d_call: NA; clone_size: few; v_call: TRBV12-3/TRBV12-4; j_call: TRBJ2-5; cdr3_nt: TGTGCCAGCAGTTTAGATTTCCGAGAGACCCAGTACTTC; cdr3_aa: CASSLDFRETQYF
d_call: NA; clone_size: NA; v_call: TRBV7-3; j_call: TRBJ1-2; cdr3_nt: TGTGCCAGCAGCCCGGCCAAAATCGGGGCCCAGGGGTTCAACTATGGCTACACCTTC; cdr3_aa: CASSPAKIGAQGFNYGYTF
d_call: TRBD2; clone_size: NA; v_call: TRBV7-3; j_call: TRBJ2-4; cdr3_nt: TGTGCCAGCAGCTTAACGGGGACGGCAACTAGCGGTAAAAACATTCAGTACTTC; cdr3_aa: CASSLTGTATSGKNIQYF
d_call: NA; clone_size: NA; v_call: TRBV25-1; j_call: TRBJ1-1; cdr3_nt: TGTGCCAGCAGGAGAGAGGGGAACACTGAAGCTTTCTTT; cdr3_aa: CASRREGNTEAFF
d_call: NA; clone_size: few; v_call: TRBV19; j_call: TRBJ1-1; cdr3_nt: TGTGCCAGTAGTATCGGGCGGGATGGGATCGGCACTGAAGCTTTCTTT; cdr3_aa: CASSIGRDGIGTEAFF
d_call: TRBD1; clone_size: NA; v_call: TRBV12-5; j_call: TRBJ2-7; cdr3_nt: TGTGCTAGTGGCCCGACAGGGATTATGGTTTACGAGCAGTACTTC; cdr3_aa: CASGPTGIMVYEQYF
d_call: NA; clone_size: NA; v_call: TRBV10-1; j_call: TRBJ1-5; cdr3_nt: TGCGCCAGCAGTGAGTCGCCCGCGGGGGATCAGCCCCAGCATTTT; cdr3_aa: CASSESPAGDQPQHF
d_call: NA; clone_size: NA; v_call: TRBV24-1; j_call: TRBJ2-6; cdr3_nt: TGTGCCACCAGTGACTCTACCGGGGCCAACGTCCTGACTTTC; cdr3_aa: CATSDSTGANVLTF